These 24 T cell receptor beta chains were all obtained from the same sample, sequenced in a study of blood T cells in healthy people across ages. Sample-barcoded 5' priming and a J-beta primer mix drove a second PCR of 7 to 11 cycles. TCRdb redid the calling of the 5' RACE reads with MiXCR, one entry per CDR3 protein. The repertoire holds hundreds of thousands of distinct CDR3 sequences, with around half as singletons. The sequenced sample was blood. The receptors were gathered from a man aged 80 or over in good health.

The V and J genes are TRBV15 and TRBJ2-1; no clear D gene. The V gene's germline CDR1 is LNHNV and CDR2 YYDKDF (reference sequence). V was shortened by 0 bases and J by 6 bases, with 12 bases between the two germline ends. CDR3 size: 15 residues. The CDR3 loop reads CATSRDPASLNEQFF. For the CDR3, the DNA is TGTGCCACCAGCAGAGATCCGGCTAGTCTCAATGAGCAGTTCTTC.

The chain employs TRBV5-1 and TRBJ2-7; D may be TRBD1 (6 bases). The V and J ends lost 2 bases and 2 bases respectively, with 11 bases between them. Looked up from germline, CDR1 is SGHRS and CDR2 is YFSETQ. The CDR3 runs to 14 residues. The CDR3 DNA reads TGCGCCAGCAGCTTCCGGACAGAGACCTACGAGCAGTACTTC. Its protein product is CASSFRTETYEQYF.

There are a few counts of this clonotype. J is TRBJ2-3 and V is TRBV6-2 or TRBV6-3; 8 bases are a match to TRBD2. The CDR3 covers 14 residues. CDR1 and CDR2 from the germline V gene are MNHEY and SVGEGT. V gave up 6 bases and J gave up 1 base; unmatched junction bases: 3. The CDR3 sequence: CASRNGGGTDTQYF. CDR3 in DNA: TGTGCCAGCAGGAACGGGGGGGGCACAGATACGCAGTATTTT.

V gene TRBV30 combines with J gene TRBJ1-5, with TRBD1 identical over 9 bases. The CDR3 has 15 residues. CDR1 is GTSNPN and CDR2 is SVGIG in the germline V gene (reference sequence). V lost 4 bases and J lost 4; bases outside the gene matches: 8. The CDR3 here is CAWTEGGTGNQPQHF. DNA of the CDR3: TGTGCCTGGACTGAGGGTGGGACAGGGAATCAGCCCCAGCATTTT. Drawing the rest from reference TRBV30 and TRBJ1-5, the complete variable domain is SQTIHQWPATLVQPVGSPLSLECTVEGTSNPNLYWYRQAAGRGLQLLFYSVGIGQISSEVPQNLSASRPQDRQFILSSKKLLLSDSGFYLCAWTEGGTGNQPQHFGDGTRLSIL.

This clonotype was seen more than once but under ten times. This chain connects TRBV6-5 to TRBJ1-1; TRBD1 agrees at 9 bases. The CDR3 length is 16 residues. V lost 6 bases, J lost 1 base, and 9 bases stayed unmatched. Per the germline V gene, CDR1 is MNHEY and CDR2 is SVGAGI. For the CDR3, the DNA is TGTGCCAGCAGCCGTCGGACAGGGGCGACGAACACTGAAGCTTTCTTT. Protein product: CASSRRTGATNTEAFF.

The gene calls are TRBV28 and TRBJ2-5; D is unclear. V shed 1 base and J shed 5 bases, with 14 bases lying between them. This CDR3 has 15 amino acids. The V gene's germline CDR1 is MDHEN and CDR2 SYDVKM. This CDR3 reads CASSLLVVRAETQYF. Here the CDR3 DNA reads TGTGCCAGCAGTTTATTGGTGGTTAGGGCGGAGACCCAGTACTTC.

The chain is built from TRBV11-2 and TRBJ2-4; 7 bases agree with TRBD2. Trimming at V came to 1 base and at J to 9 bases, leaving 9 bases not matched to a gene. The CDR3 extends over 15 amino acids. Germline loops: CDR1 SGHAT, CDR2 FQNNGV. The CDR3 DNA is TGTGCCAGCAGCTTAGCCAGGACTAGATGGGGCATTCAGTACTTC. Protein: CASSLARTRWGIQYF.

The V gene is TRBV7-2, the J gene TRBJ2-2; either TRBD1 or TRBD2 may fit D (5 bases each). The V gene lost 2 bases and the J gene lost 2 bases, with 9 bases spanning the gap. Germline V gene sequence: CDR1 SGHTA, CDR2 FQGNSA. This CDR3 has 15 residues. The CDR3 here is CASSLTGANTGELFF. The CDR3 DNA is TGTGCCAGCAGCTTAACCGGGGCAAACACCGGGGAGCTGTTTTTT.

The chain carries TRBV7-2 and TRBJ2-5; 11 nucleotides align to TRBD2. J lost 3 bases, V lost 1 base, and 7 bases had no gene match. The germline CDR1 and CDR2 sequences are SGHTA and FQGNSA. The CDR3 covers 17 residues. CDR3 sequence: CASSLGSVAGGKETQYF. The CDR3 nucleotides are TGTGCCAGCAGCTTAGGAAGTGTAGCGGGAGGGAAAGAGACCCAGTACTTC.

V is TRBV20-1 and J is TRBJ2-5; D ambiguous. Germline V gene sequence: CDR1 DFQATT, CDR2 SNEGSKA (reference sequence). The CDR3 totals 13 residues. V was clipped by 5 bases and J by 1 base, with 11 bases between them. For the CDR3, the DNA is TGCAGTGCTCCTTGGCAGCTCCAAGAGACCCAGTACTTC. It translates to CSAPWQLQETQYF.

The chain recombines TRBV4-3 with TRBJ2-7; D is unresolved. The germline CDR1 and CDR2 sequences are LGHNA and YSLEER. V lost 1 base and J lost 7, with 5 bases in between. The CDR3 has 11 residues. CDR3 loop: CASSQAREQYF. DNA for the CDR3: TGCGCCAGCAGCCAAGCGAGGGAGCAGTACTTC.

This clonotype was recorded a few times. The gene calls are TRBV12-3 or TRBV12-4 and TRBJ2-2; TRBD1 aligns across 7 bases. CDR3 length: 15 residues. J was trimmed by 5 bases and V by 5 bases; bases with no gene match: 8. Here the CDR3 DNA reads TGTGCCAGCAGTCCCAGGACAGGCGCAACCGGGGAGCTGTTTTTT. It is translated as CASSPRTGATGELFF.

This clonotype was counted only a few times. The rearrangement uses TRBV7-2 and TRBJ1-2, with D uncertain. CDR3 length equals 15 residues. The V gene lost 1 base and the J gene lost 3 bases, with 12 bases spanning the gap. Germline CDR1 SGHTA, CDR2 FQGNSA. The DNA of the CDR3 is TGTGCCAGCAGCTTAGATGCCAGGTCGCACTATGGCTACACCTTC. Its translation is CASSLDARSHYGYTF.

The CDR3 DNA is TGCAGTGCTAGAGACAGGGGGCATGGCTACACCTTC. This translates into CSARDRGHGYTF. This chain links TRBV20-1 with TRBJ1-2; 8 bases match TRBD1. Germline CDR1 is DFQATT and CDR2 is SNEGSKA (reference sequence). The ends lost 0 bases at V and 6 bases at J; junction bases unmatched: 0. The CDR3 runs to 12 residues.

This clonotype was counted a few times. The gene calls are TRBV28 and TRBJ1-2, with D perhaps TRBD1 (5 bases). Germline CDR1 MDHEN, CDR2 SYDVKM. The CDR3 runs 18 residues. V was shortened by 7 bases and J by 4 bases, with 28 bases between the two germline ends. The CDR3 is CASNPWGPQVAGGYGYTF. The DNA for the CDR3 is TGTGCCAGCAACCCGTGGGGCCCTCAGGTGGCCGGTGGCTATGGCTACACCTTC.

This chain uses TRBV20-1 with TRBJ1-5, with D tentatively TRBD1 (6 bases). CDR3 size: 13 residues. V lost 6 bases and J 4 bases, leaving 13 bases between the germline ends. The V gene's germline CDR1 is DFQATT and CDR2 SNEGSKA (reference sequence). CDR3 nucleotides: TGCAGTGCGGTGGACAGTTCAAATCAGCCCCAGCATTTT. Protein sequence: CSAVDSSNQPQHF.

The chain employs TRBV7-2 and TRBJ1-2, with no clear D. Trimming cost V 5 bases and J 4 bases, with 8 bases left between them. The CDR3 totals 12 residues. Germline V gene sequence: CDR1 SGHTA, CDR2 FQGNSA. The DNA for the CDR3 is TGTGCCAGCAGCCCTTATAGCTATGGCTACACCTTC. Residues: CASSPYSYGYTF.

The chain combines TRBV3-1 with TRBJ2-3; 10 bases line up with TRBD2. Germline V gene lookup returns CDR1 LGHDT and CDR2 YNNKEL (reference sequence). There are 15 residues in the CDR3. Trimming cost V 6 bases and J 6 bases; bases outside gene matches: 9. The CDR3 is CASSGAGGTLDTQYF. CDR3 nucleotide sequence: TGTGCCAGCAGTGGAGCGGGAGGGACCCTTGATACGCAGTATTTT.

V and J are TRBV7-2 and TRBJ1-1; D remains unclear. The CDR3 loop spans 15 amino acids. V lost 3 bases and J lost 3, with 14 bases in between. Germline loops: CDR1 SGHTA, CDR2 FQGNSA. The CDR3, as DNA: TGTGCCAGCAGCTTCACACAGATAACTCACACTGAAGCTTTCTTT. This translates into CASSFTQITHTEAFF.

The table lists this clonotype with a few counts. The rearrangement uses TRBV3-1 and TRBJ2-3, with TRBD2 matching 11 bases. The CDR3 sequence is 17 residues long. V shed 1 base, J shed 8 bases, and the junction held 11 bases outside the gene matches. Per germline, CDR1 LGHDT and CDR2 YNNKEL (reference sequence). The CDR3 region has the DNA TGTGCCAGCAGCCAAGGGCTAGCGGGAGGCCGGGTGTCTACGCAGTATTTT. This sequence encodes CASSQGLAGGRVSTQYF.

V and J are TRBV5-1 and TRBJ2-5; 11 bases line up with TRBD1. The V gene end was trimmed by 3 bases and the J gene end by 9 bases; junction bases not matched to a gene: 7. The CDR3 spans 14 residues. Germline loops: CDR1 SGHRS, CDR2 YFSETQ. The CDR3 bases are TGCGCCAGCAGCTCGGGACAGGGGGTTAGTCCCCAGTACTTC. Translating gives CASSSGQGVSPQYF.

This clonotype was observed a few times. V usage is TRBV14 and J usage is TRBJ2-7, with D perhaps TRBD2 (6 bases). This CDR3 contains 15 residues. Germline V gene lookup returns CDR1 SGHDN and CDR2 FVKESK. V was trimmed by 3 bases and J by 6 bases, leaving 18 bases between them. CDR3: CASSQITGARGEQYF. CDR3 coding DNA: TGTGCCAGCAGCCAGATAACGGGAGCCAGAGGCGAGCAGTACTTC.

On this clonotype: One end of the junction varies from germline; a read error may be responsible. J is TRBJ2-1 and V is TRBV5-4; 16 positions agree with TRBD2. The germline V gene encodes CDR1 SGHNT and CDR2 YYREEE (reference sequence). The CDR3 contains 17 residues. Written as DNA, the CDR3 is TGTGCCAGCAGCTCGGGACTAGCGGGGGGGCTGTACAATGGGCAGTTCTTC. Amino acid sequence: CASSSGLAGGLYNGQFF.

The chain links TRBV7-2 to TRBJ2-1, with D unclear. This CDR3 has 16 residues. The germline V gene encodes CDR1 SGHTA and CDR2 FQGNSA. The V end was cut by 3 bases, the J end by 6 bases, with 18 bases between. In DNA form, the CDR3 reads TGTGCCAGCAGCTTGGGTCCCGATCCTAGATTCAATGAGCAGTTCTTC. It codes for CASSLGPDPRFNEQFF. The whole variable domain, remainder taken from reference TRBV7-2 and TRBJ2-1, is GAGVSQSPSNKVTEKGKDVELRCDPISGHTALYWYRQSLGQGLEFLIYFQGNSAPDKSGLPSDRFSAERTGGSVSTLTIQRTQQEDSAVYLCASSLGPDPRFNEQFFGPGTRLTVL.